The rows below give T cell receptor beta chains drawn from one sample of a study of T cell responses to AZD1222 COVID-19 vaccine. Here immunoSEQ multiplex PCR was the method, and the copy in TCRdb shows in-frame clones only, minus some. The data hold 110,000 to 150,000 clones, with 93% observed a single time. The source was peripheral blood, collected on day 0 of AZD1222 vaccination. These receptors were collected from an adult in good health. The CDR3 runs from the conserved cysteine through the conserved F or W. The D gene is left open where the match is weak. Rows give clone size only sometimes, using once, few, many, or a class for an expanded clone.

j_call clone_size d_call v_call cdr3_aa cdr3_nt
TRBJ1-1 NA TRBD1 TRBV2 CASSEGDREYTEAFF TGTGCCAGCAGTGAAGGGGACAGGGAATACACTGAAGCTTTCTTT
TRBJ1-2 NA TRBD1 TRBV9 CASSPETGANYGYTF TGTGCCAGCAGCCCAGAGACAGGGGCTAACTATGGCTACACCTTC
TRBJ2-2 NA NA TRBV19 CASSMRSTLTLNTGELFF TGTGCCAGTAGTATGCGTTCGACACTCACGCTGAACACCGGGGAGCTGTTTTTT
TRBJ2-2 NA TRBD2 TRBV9 CASSVVAAGGNTGELFF TGTGCCAGCAGCGTAGTTGCGGCGGGGGGGAACACCGGGGAGCTGTTTTTT
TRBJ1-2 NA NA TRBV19 CASSLGREYGYTF TGTGCCAGTAGTCTCGGACGGGAATATGGCTACACCTTC
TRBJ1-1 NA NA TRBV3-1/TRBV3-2 CASSHPPGHLNTEAFF TGTGCCAGCAGCCACCCTCCGGGACACCTGAACACTGAAGCTTTCTTT
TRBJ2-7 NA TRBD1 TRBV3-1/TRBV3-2 CASSSRTGSYEQYF TGTGCCAGCAGCTCCCGGACAGGCTCGTACGAGCAGTACTTC
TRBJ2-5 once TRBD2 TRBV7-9 CASSFLAGQETQYF TGTGCCAGCAGCTTCCTAGCGGGGCAAGAGACCCAGTACTTC
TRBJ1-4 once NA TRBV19 CASSQRTNEKLFF TGTGCCAGTAGTCAAAGGACTAATGAAAAACTGTTTTTT
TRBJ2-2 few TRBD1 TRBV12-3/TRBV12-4 CASRGQGTGELFF TGTGCCAGCAGGGGACAGGGAACCGGGGAGCTGTTTTTT
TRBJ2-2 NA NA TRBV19 CASSILGLLLTGELFF TGTGCCAGTAGTATCTTGGGACTCCTATTAACCGGGGAGCTGTTTTTT
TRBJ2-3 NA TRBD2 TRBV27 CDPPELAGTDTQYF TGTGACCCTCCAGAGCTAGCGGGCACAGATACGCAGTATTTT
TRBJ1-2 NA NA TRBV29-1 CSVAGDGYTF TGCAGCGTGGCAGGGGATGGCTACACCTTC
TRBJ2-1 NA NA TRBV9 CASSVATGVNEQFF TGTGCCAGCAGCGTAGCTACGGGGGTAAATGAGCAGTTCTTC
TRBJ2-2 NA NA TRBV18 CASFSGHTGELFF TGTGCCAGCTTCAGCGGGCATACCGGGGAGCTGTTTTTT
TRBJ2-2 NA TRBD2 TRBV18 CASSRPGLAGTGELFF TGTGCCAGCTCACGGCCGGGACTAGCCGGAACCGGGGAGCTGTTTTTT
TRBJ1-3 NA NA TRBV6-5 CATLSSGNTIYF TGTGCCACCTTATCCTCTGGAAACACCATATATTTT
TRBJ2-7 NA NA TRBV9 CASSVGGRGSYEQYF TGTGCCAGCAGCGTAGGAGGGCGGGGCTCCTACGAGCAGTACTTC
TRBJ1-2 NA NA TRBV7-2 CASSFYYGYTF TGTGCCAGCAGCTTTTACTATGGCTACACCTTC
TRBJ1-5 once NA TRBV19 CASSIAGGRNQPQHF TGTGCCAGTAGTATCGCAGGAGGGCGCAATCAGCCCCAGCATTTT
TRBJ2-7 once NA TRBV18 CASSPVLESYEQYF TGTGCCAGCTCACCCGTCCTCGAGTCCTACGAGCAGTACTTC
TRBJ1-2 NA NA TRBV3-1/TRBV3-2 CASSQDAAANYGYTF TGTGCCAGCAGCCAAGATGCGGCGGCTAACTATGGCTACACCTTC